The clone carrying this TCR beta chain was seen only a few times. What it recognizes is unknown. This sample is part of a study of T cells in localized non-small cell lung cancer. Profiled with immunoSEQ multiplex PCR; TCRdb holds only in-frame clones, not every one. The sample carries about a thousand clones, 30% to 35% recorded once. With 7 bases removed from V and 4 bases from J, the gap between germline ends came to 13 bases. The CDR3 length is 14 residues. The germline V gene encodes CDR1 MNHGY and CDR2 SAAAGT. Study outcomes and limitations: The study linked higher blood T cell density to longer overall survival. Uninvolved adjacent lung had the highest recorded T cell clonality, with tumor below it. A median of about 58 of the top 100 tumor clones appeared in adjacent lung, which was paired and uninvolved.

The TCR was taken from a male donor older than 55 with stage II squamous cell lung carcinoma. The chain employs TRBV6-8 and TRBJ2-2; TRBD1 might be the D (5 bases). Sequenced material: lung tumor tissue, taken before any cancer treatment. The DNA for the CDR3 is TGTGCCAGCAAATCAAGGGGCCTCACCGGGGAGCTGTTTTTT. Protein: CASKSRGLTGELFF.